The 26 T cell receptor beta chains reported below all come from one sample, sequenced in a study of regulatory T cells in long-lasting Graves disease (dated by TCRdb to the early 2020s). Libraries were made using multiplex PCR. The run used an Illumina HiSeq 4000. iRepertoire HTBI primers and Arm-PCR amplification of CDR3 regions were used to construct TCR beta libraries. The public reads were run again by TCRdb, first through fastp at Q25 and then through MiXCR, and only productive beta chains were kept. For every CDR3 protein sequence, its rows merge into one entry that carries the most common genes and DNA. For this sample there are some 600,000 distinct CDR3 sequences; roughly a sixth appear just once. More than 10% of the sample comes from the top ten. The sample's time point label, decoded: newly diagnosed GD, antithyroid drugs for less than 3 months. RNA was extracted from PBMCs in TRIzol for both TCR sequencing and RNA sequencing.

The same specimen was also included in a second study, on T cells in Graves' hyperthyroidism and ophthalmopathy.

The source material was peripheral blood mononuclear cells (PBMCs), sampled at new diagnosis, from a patient treated with antithyroid drugs. Every receptor here comes from a young man with Graves disease. Donor details come from another sample of the same person, matched by shared clones.

The chain carries TRBV18 and TRBJ2-1, with 11 bases identical to TRBD2. Germline V gene lookup returns CDR1 KGHSH and CDR2 LQKENI. This CDR3 has 17 residues. The V and J ends lost 4 bases and 0 bases, in that order; junction bases with no gene match: 5. CDR3 sequence (DNA): TGTGCCAGCTCACTATCCGGACTAGCGGGCTCCTACAATGAGCAGTTCTTC. Residues: CASSLSGLAGSYNEQFF.

This chain joins TRBV2 and TRBJ1-1; D remains ambiguous. The CDR3 spans 13 residues. Germline V gives CDR1 SNHLY, CDR2 FYNNEI. The germline V and J ends were trimmed by 8 bases and 0 bases, with 10 bases remaining between them. The CDR3 sequence is CASAIGMNTEAFF. The CDR3 DNA is TGTGCCAGCGCTATAGGGATGAACACTGAAGCTTTCTTT.

This clonotype was detected ten times or more. This CDR3 is CASSTSGSSGEQFF. The CDR3 nucleotides read TGTGCCAGTAGCACTAGCGGGAGTTCGGGAGAGCAGTTCTTC. This rearrangement joins TRBV28 to TRBJ2-1; 11 bases match TRBD2. Per germline, CDR1 MDHEN and CDR2 SYDVKM. The V and J ends lost 9 bases and 10 bases, in that order; junction bases with no gene match: 11. This CDR3 is 14 amino acids long. The whole variable domain, remainder taken from reference TRBV28 and TRBJ2-1, is DVKVTQSSRYLVKRTGEKVFLECVQDMDHENMFWYRQDPGLGLRLIYFSYDVKMKEKGDIPEGYSVSREKKERFSLILESASTNQTSMYLCASSTSGSSGEQFFGPGTRLTVL.

V usage is TRBV28 and J usage is TRBJ2-5; 13 bases map to TRBD2. This CDR3 spans 18 amino acids. Germline-derived CDR1 and CDR2 are MDHEN and SYDVKM. J lost 2 bases, V lost 8 bases, and 14 bases had no gene match. The DNA for the CDR3 is TGTGCCAGCTCCTCGGTGCAGGGGACTAGCGGGGAACAAGAGACCCAGTACTTC. Protein sequence: CASSSVQGTSGEQETQYF.

This clonotype was seen at least ten times. This chain uses TRBV30 with TRBJ1-1; D possibly corresponds to TRBD1 (5 bases). Trimming stripped 0 bases from V and 7 bases from J, with 9 bases between. The CDR3 contains 12 residues. Germline loops: CDR1 GTSNPN, CDR2 SVGIG (reference sequence). CDR3 region: CAWSVKGFEAFF. The CDR3 DNA is TGTGCCTGGAGTGTTAAGGGGTTTGAAGCTTTCTTT.

Details on this clonotype: A clone one base away is much larger, so this may be a read error. The V and J genes are TRBV6-1 and TRBJ1-4; 9 nucleotides agree with TRBD1. The CDR3 has 14 amino acids. V trimming: 5 bases; J trimming: 11 bases; junction bases outside the gene matches: 9. CDR1 and CDR2 (germline): MNHNS, SASEGT. CDR3 in DNA: TGTGCCAGCAGTCGAGACAGGGGGGGGGAGAAACTGTTTTTT. Translation gives CASSRDRGGEKLFF.

This clonotype was detected a few times. This rearrangement joins TRBV5-5 to TRBJ2-1; 15 bases match TRBD2. The CDR3 is 17 residues long. Germline CDR1 is SGHKS and CDR2 is YYEKEE (reference sequence). The V gene end was trimmed by 3 bases and the J gene end by 9 bases; junction bases not matched to a gene: 10. The CDR3 bases are TGTGCCAGCAGCTCGGGGACTAGCGGGAGGCCCTTGCTTGAGCAGTTCTTC. The encoded protein is CASSSGTSGRPLLEQFF.

Details on this clonotype: A much larger clone lies a single base off, so this may be a read error. This chain connects TRBV6-1 to TRBJ2-3, with 8 bases matching TRBD2. V was pared by 6 bases and J by 3 bases, with 11 bases of the junction left unmatched. CDR3 length: 16 residues. Per the germline V gene, CDR1 is MNHNS and CDR2 is SASEGT. The DNA of the CDR3 is TGTGCCAGCAGCTACCTCCCGGGAGGGGGTACAGATACGCAGTATTTT. It translates to CASSYLPGGGTDTQYF.

This clonotype was counted ten times or more. This sequence joins TRBV29-1 and TRBJ1-4, with D maybe TRBD1 (6 bases). Germline V gives CDR1 SQVTM, CDR2 ANQGSEA. There are 15 residues in the CDR3. Trimming removed 4 bases from V and 0 bases from J, with 12 bases in between. The CDR3 is CSVAGAVATNEKLFF. CDR3 DNA sequence: TGCAGCGTTGCAGGGGCAGTGGCAACTAATGAAAAACTGTTTTTT.

This sequence joins TRBV4-1 and TRBJ2-1; TRBD2 matches at 9 bases. There are 14 residues in the CDR3. The germline gives CDR1 MGHRA, CDR2 YSYEKL. V shed 1 base and J 12 bases; nucleotides not matched to a gene: 7. The CDR3 region is CASSQGGSGGRQFF. CDR3 in DNA: TGCGCCAGCAGCCAAGGGGGTAGCGGGGGTCGGCAGTTCTTC.

The V call is TRBV6-1, the J call TRBJ2-5; no clear D gene. Germline V gene sequence: CDR1 MNHNS, CDR2 SASEGT. The V and J ends lost 7 bases and 5 bases respectively, with 20 bases between them. CDR3 length: 15 residues. CDR3 sequence reads: CASTPVWPPIETQYF. Written as DNA, the CDR3 is TGTGCCAGCACTCCCGTATGGCCGCCTATCGAGACCCAGTACTTC.

This clonotype was observed at least ten times. This chain uses TRBV28 with TRBJ2-5; weak D call: TRBD2 (6 bases). CDR3 length: 14 amino acids. From germline, CDR1 is MDHEN and CDR2 SYDVKM. V shed 6 bases and J shed 4 bases, with 15 bases lying between them. CDR3 bases: TGTGCCAGCAGCCTCTCGGGAGAGATAGAGACCCAGTACTTC. This sequence encodes CASSLSGEIETQYF.

This clonotype has ten or more counts. The CDR3 DNA reads TGTGCCGAGAGCGGGGGAAGCTCCTACGAGCAGTACTTC. Protein: CAESGGSSYEQYF. The chain has TRBV30 and TRBJ2-7, with 8 bases matching TRBD2. The CDR3 extends over 13 amino acids. Unmatched junction bases numbered 6, after V lost 8 bases and J lost 0 bases. Germline-derived CDR1 and CDR2 are GTSNPN and SVGIG (reference sequence).

Points on this clonotype: An end of the junction differs from the germline gene, which may be a read error. CDR3 bases: TGCGCCAGCAGTTTATTAGGCGAGACTGAAGCTTTCTTT. Translated, it gives CASSLLGETEAFF. This chain connects TRBV27 to TRBJ1-1; D is unresolved. In germline, CDR1 is MNHEY, CDR2 SMNVEV (reference sequence). This CDR3 spans 13 amino acids.

In its sample, this clonotype was seen a few times. The chain combines TRBV10-2 with TRBJ1-1; no reliable D call. The CDR3 extends over 11 amino acids. The germline V and J ends were trimmed by 4 bases and 7 bases, with 7 bases remaining between them. Germline CDR1 is WSHSY and CDR2 is SAAADI. The CDR3 region is CASSVGFEAFF. The CDR3 nucleotides are TGCGCCAGCAGTGTGGGATTTGAAGCTTTCTTT.

This sequence joins TRBV9 and TRBJ1-4; no clear D. The length of the CDR3 is 14 residues. V lost 5 bases, J lost 3 bases, and 11 bases lay in between. The germline V gene has CDR1 SGDLS and CDR2 YYNGEE. The CDR3 sequence is CASSSLGPNEKLFF. DNA of the CDR3: TGTGCCAGCAGTTCCCTCGGGCCTAATGAAAAACTGTTTTTT.

The genes are TRBV5-6 and TRBJ1-2, with a possible D match to TRBD1 (5 bases). Trimming took 2 bases from V and 4 from J, leaving 12 bases between them. The CDR3 sequence is 14 residues long. Germline CDR1 is SGHDT and CDR2 is YYEEEE. Here the CDR3 reads CASSLGRALYGYTF. CDR3 nucleotide sequence: TGTGCCAGCAGCTTAGGCAGGGCCCTCTATGGCTACACCTTC.

The chain uses TRBV3-1 and TRBJ1-5; D gene unclear. The CDR3 runs to 14 residues. With 1 base removed from V and 4 bases from J, the gap between germline ends came to 8 bases. CDR1 LGHDT and CDR2 YNNKEL come from the germline V gene (reference sequence). CDR3 coding DNA: TGTGCCAGCAGCCAAGCTCTAACAAATCAGCCCCAGCATTTT. This gives the protein CASSQALTNQPQHF.

This clonotype turned up a few times. This chain links TRBV5-6 with TRBJ1-5; D gene uncertain. The germline V gene encodes CDR1 SGHDT and CDR2 YYEEEE. CDR3 length: 9 amino acids. V gave up 4 bases and J gave up 12 bases, with 5 bases separating them. The CDR3 is CASSLRQHF. The DNA of the CDR3 is TGTGCCAGCAGCCTGCGCCAGCATTTT.

This clonotype was detected only a few times. The chain links TRBV12-3 or TRBV12-4 to TRBJ1-4; no definite D call. CDR3 size: 11 residues. V lost 6 bases to trimming and J lost 1 base, with 0 bases between them. This chain's CDR3 is CASRTNEKLFF. For the CDR3, the DNA is TGTGCCAGCAGAACTAATGAAAAACTGTTTTTT.

The chain has TRBV27 and TRBJ1-1; weak D call: TRBD1 (5 bases). This CDR3 region has 13 residues. Per germline, CDR1 MNHEY and CDR2 SMNVEV (reference sequence). The V and J ends lost 5 bases and 3 bases respectively, with 10 bases between them. The CDR3 spells CASSQTRDTEAFF. As DNA, the CDR3 is TGTGCCAGCAGTCAAACCAGGGACACTGAAGCTTTCTTT.

This clonotype has only a few counts. A much larger clone lies a single base off, so this may be a read error. The rearrangement joins TRBV5-4 to TRBJ2-3, with a possible D match to TRBD2 (6 bases). CDR3 length: 12 residues. Germline V CDR1 and CDR2: SGHNT, YYREEE (reference sequence). V gave up 6 bases and J gave up 2 bases, with 7 bases separating them. The CDR3 bases are TGTGCCAGCACGCGGGACACAGATACGCAGTATTTT. Encoded protein: CASTRDTDTQYF.

This clonotype was detected many times. The chain employs TRBV20-1 and TRBJ2-3; D tentatively fits TRBD1 or TRBD2 (6 bases each). CDR1 and CDR2 (germline): DFQATT, SNEGSKA (reference sequence). The CDR3 is 12 amino acids. With 7 bases removed from V and 4 bases from J, the gap between germline ends came to 12 bases. DNA for the CDR3: TGCAGTGTCCCGGAGGGGGCAGATACGCAGTATTTT. Residues: CSVPEGADTQYF.

This clonotype was picked up a small number of times. This rearrangement joins TRBV4-1 to TRBJ2-7; a weak D match, TRBD2 (6 bases). Trimming removed 2 bases at V and 0 bases at J, with 8 bases between. Per the germline V gene, CDR1 is MGHRA and CDR2 is YSYEKL. The CDR3 is 14 residues long. The CDR3 region is CASSQLAVSYEQYF. The CDR3, as DNA: TGCGCCAGCAGCCAATTAGCGGTCTCCTACGAGCAGTACTTC.

The V call is TRBV11-2, the J call TRBJ2-1, with a tentative D call TRBD1 (6 bases). There are 15 residues in the CDR3. Between the trimmed V and J ends, which lost 5 bases and 6 bases, there was a span of 17 bases. The germline V gene has CDR1 SGHAT and CDR2 FQNNGV. The CDR3 coding sequence is TGTGCCAGCAGCCTTAGACAGGTTGTACGCAATGAGCAGTTCTTC. It encodes CASSLRQVVRNEQFF.

This clonotype appeared a few times. The chain links TRBV5-5 to TRBJ1-4, with a tentative D call TRBD1 (6 bases). Trimming stripped 4 bases from V and 2 bases from J, with 18 bases between. The CDR3 consists of 17 residues. Germline assignment: CDR1 SGHKS and CDR2 YYEKEE (reference sequence). CDR3: CASSGGGWAGTNEKLFF. CDR3 nucleotides: TGTGCCAGCAGCGGGGGCGGATGGGCCGGCACTAATGAAAAACTGTTTTTT. Full variable domain (remainder filled in from reference TRBV5-5 and TRBJ1-4): DAGVTQSPTHLIKTRGQQVTLRCSPISGHKSVSWYQQVLGQGPQFIFQYYEKEERGRGNFPDRFSARQFPNYSSELNVNALLLGDSALYLCASSGGGWAGTNEKLFFGSGTQLSVL.